The 12 T cell receptor beta chains presented below share a single source sample, sequenced in a study of control samples from healthy donors and cancer patients. Clones were sequenced by immunoSEQ multiplex PCR, and TCRdb holds only the in-frame ones, with some missing. This sample has about 170,000 clones; 91% occur once, and the top ten carry more than 1.3%. The sample taken for sequencing was blood. The receptors come from a woman younger than 45 in good health.

The chain uses TRBV27 and TRBJ1-1, with D hard to call. The CDR3 totals 13 residues. The V end lost 5 bases, the J end lost 1 base, and 8 bases lay between the germline ends. Germline CDR1 is MNHEY and CDR2 is SMNVEV (reference sequence). The CDR3 region is CASSPRQNTEAFF. CDR3 coding DNA: TGTGCCAGCAGTCCCCGACAGAACACTGAAGCTTTCTTT.

This chain links TRBV12-5 with TRBJ2-7, with 11 positions matching TRBD1. V was clipped by 5 bases and J by 5 bases; unmatched bases: 5. The CDR3 contains 14 residues. Germline CDR1 LGHNT, CDR2 FRNRAP. In DNA, the CDR3 is TGTGCTAGTGGTCATGGACAGGGGGCGCACGAGCAGTACTTC. It is translated as CASGHGQGAHEQYF.

The chain has TRBV5-1 and TRBJ1-1; the match to TRBD1 covers 7 bases. Unmatched junction bases numbered 7, after V lost 4 bases and J lost 4 bases. The CDR3 is 14 amino acids. Germline lookup yields CDR1 SGHRS and CDR2 YFSETQ. CDR3 loop: CASSKADRVTEAFF. In DNA, the CDR3 is TGCGCCAGCAGCAAAGCCGACAGGGTCACTGAAGCTTTCTTT.

The J gene is TRBJ1-5, the V gene TRBV3-1 (or the pseudogene TRBV3-2); D possibly corresponds to TRBD1 (6 bases). The CDR3 has 14 residues. Germline CDR1 reads LGHDT; CDR2 reads YNNKEL (reference sequence). V was shortened by 3 bases and J by 3 bases, with 9 bases between the two germline ends. CDR3 DNA sequence: TGTGCCAGCAGCCACCCAGGGGCCAATCAGCCCCAGCATTTT. This gives the protein CASSHPGANQPQHF.

V gene TRBV28 combines with J gene TRBJ1-1; 11 nucleotides match TRBD1. Germline CDR1 reads MDHEN; CDR2 reads SYDVKM. J lost 11 bases, V lost 7 bases, and 9 bases had no gene match. The CDR3 extends over 13 amino acids. The CDR3, as DNA: TGTGCCAGCACCCCGGGACAGGGGGTCGAGGCTTTCTTT. Translated: CASTPGQGVEAFF.

The chain combines TRBV21-1 with TRBJ1-5. TRBV21-1 is termed a pseudogene. The CDR3 runs 13 residues. CDR3 nucleotides: TGTGCCAGCAGCAAAGGTAGCAATCAGCCCCAGCATTTT. It codes for CASSKGSNQPQHF.

This clone was observed a single time. This sequence joins TRBV7-2 and TRBJ1-1; possibly TRBD1 for D (5 bases). V was cut by 1 base and J by 0 bases, with 9 bases left in between. The CDR3 runs to 15 residues. Germline CDR1 SGHTA, CDR2 FQGNSA. The CDR3: CASSLEGLMNTEAFF. The CDR3, as DNA: TGTGCCAGCAGCTTAGAGGGGCTAATGAACACTGAAGCTTTCTTT.

This chain joins TRBV7-2 and TRBJ2-3; D not certain. Germline CDR1 SGHTA, CDR2 FQGNSA. V lost 5 bases and J lost 3, with 9 bases in between. There are 13 residues in the CDR3. Here the CDR3 reads CASSRERTDTQYF. The CDR3 DNA reads TGTGCCAGCAGCCGAGAGCGTACAGATACGCAGTATTTT.

V gene TRBV25-1 combines with J gene TRBJ2-2, with TRBD1 matching over 7 bases. CDR3 size: 18 residues. Germline CDR1 and CDR2: MGHDK and SYGVNS. Trimming cost V 6 bases and J 0 bases; bases outside gene matches: 13. The CDR3 DNA follows: TGTGCCAGCAGCCATTCGAAGGGGGCCCTCGCGAACACCGGGGAGCTGTTTTTT. This gives the protein CASSHSKGALANTGELFF.

This chain connects TRBV29-1 to TRBJ1-4; 10 bases match TRBD1. The germline CDR1 and CDR2 sequences are SQVTM and ANQGSEA. This CDR3 comprises 13 residues. J was trimmed by 5 bases and V by 7 bases; bases with no gene match: 4. The CDR3 region has the DNA TGCAGCGGACAGGGGGCCTTCAATGAAAAACTGTTTTTT. It specifies CSGQGAFNEKLFF.

The genes are TRBV18 and TRBJ2-2; D call uncertain. CDR3 size: 15 residues. Germline lookup yields CDR1 KGHSH and CDR2 LQKENI. Trimming stripped 0 bases from V and 1 base from J, with 6 bases between. CDR3: CASSPPERNTGELFF. CDR3 nucleotides: TGTGCCAGCTCACCACCGGAGCGGAACACCGGGGAGCTGTTTTTT.

To note about this clone: The identical CDR3 is also encoded by other nucleotide sequences in the sample. The V call is TRBV12-3 or TRBV12-4, the J call TRBJ1-1; no clear D gene. The CDR3 length is 13 residues. The ends were cut back, 1 base at V and 1 base at J, with 4 bases in the middle. Written as DNA, the CDR3 is TGTGCCAGCAGTTTAGGTCGGAACACTGAAGCTTTCTTT. This codes for CASSLGRNTEAFF.